The T cell receptor beta chain described here comes from a study of T cell repertoires in cytomegalovirus infection. Each CDR3 protein gets one entry after TCRdb re-called the reads with MiXCR. Among around 360,000 distinct CDR3 sequences listed, roughly 34% were seen once. This clonotype was counted many times. Antigen unknown. Trimming took 5 bases from V and 0 from J, leaving 22 bases between them. CDR1 is SGHTA, CDR2 FQGNSA, per germline. This CDR3 region has 18 residues. Findings of the study overall: HLA-C-restricted CMV clonotypes gave the most frequent clonotype in two of eight donors.

This chain joins TRBV7-2 and TRBJ1-1, with a weak D call TRBD1 (5 bases). This receptor was identified in a human donor in good health (CMV status not recorded). Some clones in this sample may be carry-over from other donors' samples. The sequenced sample was cultured PBMCs, obtained from culture after CMV antigen stimulation. DNA for the CDR3: TGTGCCAGCAGCCTCTTATGGGGCCGTCAAAATATGAACACTGAAGCTTTCTTT. Its translation is CASSLLWGRQNMNTEAFF.